This T cell receptor beta chain is from a study of blood T cells in healthy people across ages. Turning to the study itself: Every two T cells gave about one barcoded beta molecule via template switching.

Broader study findings: Significant beta diversity loss was already apparent by age approximately 38, declining roughly linearly.

Comment on this clonotype: Antigen unknown. Germline and junction disagree at one end, which may indicate a read error.

Primed by a sample-barcoded 5' primer and a J-beta primer mix, a second PCR proceeded for 7 to 11 cycles. One entry per CDR3 protein, called by TCRdb with MiXCR from the 5' RACE reads. The sample holds about 1.4 million distinct CDR3 sequences, approximately 59% seen once. The length of the CDR3 is 15 residues. Germline V gene data show CDR1 as MDHEN and CDR2 as SYDVKM. Total RNA extracted from each sample amounted to at least 5.5 micrograms. The sequencing sample was made of blood. This TCR derives from a man in his late teens or twenties in good health. V is TRBV28 and J is TRBJ2-7; 9 nucleotides line up with TRBD1. CDR3 DNA sequence: TGTGCCAGCAGTACCAGACAGGGGGGATCCTACAAGCAGTACTTC. Protein sequence: CASSTRQGGSYKQYF.